This entry lists 18 T cell receptor beta chains sequenced from one sample in a study of identical twins. Each CDR3 protein gets one entry after TCRdb re-called the 5' RACE reads with MiXCR. The sample records 1.5 million to 2 million distinct CDR3 sequences, 32% being singletons. The sequenced sample was cord blood. These receptor sequences come from a newborn girl in good health.

The gene calls are TRBV28 and TRBJ2-3, with 9 nucleotides matching TRBD2. Germline CDR1 is MDHEN and CDR2 is SYDVKM. V lost 2 bases to trimming and J lost 4 bases; unmatched junction nucleotides: 4. This CDR3 is built from 15 residues. As DNA, the CDR3 is TGTGCCAGCAGTTTACTCGGCGGGAGGGCAGATACGCAGTATTTT. It codes for CASSLLGGRADTQYF. The full variable domain, completed using reference TRBV28 and TRBJ2-3, is DVKVTQSSRYLVKRTGEKVFLECVQDMDHENMFWYRQDPGLGLRLIYFSYDVKMKEKGDIPEGYSVSREKKERFSLILESASTNQTSMYLCASSLLGGRADTQYFGPGTRLTVL.

The chain combines TRBV4-2 with TRBJ2-5, with 8 bases aligning to TRBD2. V lost 1 base, J lost 5 bases, and 15 bases stayed unmatched. There are 18 residues in the CDR3. CDR1 and CDR2 (germline): LGHNA, YNFKEQ. CDR3: CASSQVSPGGVNIETQYF. The DNA for the CDR3 is TGTGCCAGCAGCCAAGTCAGCCCCGGGGGGGTAAATATTGAGACCCAGTACTTC.

The rearrangement uses TRBV20-1 and TRBJ2-7, with TRBD2 matching over 10 bases. V gave up 0 bases and J gave up 2 bases; unmatched junction bases: 1. CDR1 and CDR2 from the germline V gene are DFQATT and SNEGSKA (reference sequence). The CDR3 is 14 amino acids. CDR3 sequence reads: CSARDGTSAYEQYF. The CDR3 DNA reads as TGCAGTGCTAGAGATGGGACTAGCGCCTACGAGCAGTACTTC.

V is TRBV29-1 and J is TRBJ2-7, with 9 bases identical to TRBD2. The CDR3 contains 16 residues. V trimming: 5 bases; J trimming: 7 bases; junction bases outside the gene matches: 18. Germline lookup yields CDR1 SQVTM and CDR2 ANQGSEA. DNA of the CDR3: TGCAGCGTTCAGAGGGTAGCGGGAGAAGGGGGCAATGAGCAGTACTTC. It specifies CSVQRVAGEGGNEQYF.

The chain is built from TRBV5-4 and TRBJ2-2; tentative D call: TRBD2 (6 bases). The CDR3 contains 20 residues. Between the trimmed V and J ends, which lost 0 bases and 2 bases, there was a span of 23 bases. The germline CDR1 and CDR2 sequences are SGHNT and YYREEE (reference sequence). The CDR3 spells CASSLGVFGGAWKNTGELFF. Written as DNA, the CDR3 is TGTGCCAGCAGCTTGGGGGTGTTCGGGGGAGCGTGGAAAAACACCGGGGAGCTGTTTTTT.

In this sample, this clonotype turned up a few times. The chain links TRBV29-1 to TRBJ1-2; D might be TRBD1 (6 bases). The V gene's germline CDR1 is SQVTM and CDR2 ANQGSEA. V dropped 7 bases and J dropped 0 bases, with 12 bases sitting between them. The CDR3 length is 13 residues. DNA of the CDR3: TGCAGCGGTACAGGGTCAACTAACTATGGCTACACCTTC. Amino acids: CSGTGSTNYGYTF.

In this sample, this clonotype turned up a few times. V gene TRBV10-3 combines with J gene TRBJ1-6; D unresolved. The germline gives CDR1 ENHRY, CDR2 SYGVKD. The CDR3 is made up of 17 amino acids. V was clipped by 5 bases and J by 0 bases, with 14 bases between them. CDR3 loop: CAISFGEPSSYNSPLHF. DNA for the CDR3: TGTGCCATCAGTTTTGGGGAGCCAAGCTCCTATAATTCACCCCTCCACTTT.

This clonotype was recorded at least ten times. The rearrangement links TRBV5-1 to TRBJ2-3; 7 positions match TRBD1. The CDR3 consists of 11 residues. Trimming cost V 6 bases and J 5 bases; bases outside gene matches: 0. Germline-derived CDR1 and CDR2 are SGHRS and YFSETQ. The CDR3 region has the DNA TGCGCCAGCAACAGGGGAGATACGCAGTATTTT. This encodes CASNRGDTQYF.

The CDR3 DNA reads TGTGCCAGCAGCTTGATAGGCAGCGCCTACGAGCAGTACTTC. Residues: CASSLIGSAYEQYF. The V call is TRBV5-6, the J call TRBJ2-7; no clear D. Trimming left V 1 base short and J 2 bases short, with 10 bases between. The CDR3 sequence is 14 residues long. Germline V gene lookup returns CDR1 SGHDT and CDR2 YYEEEE.

The sample holds a few counts of this clonotype. This chain connects TRBV29-1 to TRBJ1-2; 12 bases agree with TRBD1. Germline CDR1 and CDR2: SQVTM and ANQGSEA. V shed 5 bases and J 6 bases; nucleotides not matched to a gene: 16. The CDR3 runs 17 residues. In DNA, the CDR3 is TGCAGCGTTCTCGATCTCCCCGGGACAGGGGGCGAGGATGGCTACACCTTC. Residues: CSVLDLPGTGGEDGYTF.

The chain combines TRBV20-1 with TRBJ1-2; D is unresolved. CDR1 and CDR2 from the germline V gene are DFQATT and SNEGSKA (reference sequence). The CDR3 totals 13 residues. The ends were cut back, 8 bases at V and 2 bases at J, with 15 bases in the middle. CDR3 sequence reads: CSPPPRPNYGYTF. Written as DNA, the CDR3 is TGCAGTCCTCCCCCCAGACCCAACTATGGCTACACCTTC.

This clonotype has just a few counts. This sequence joins TRBV7-2 and TRBJ2-3; D assignment may be TRBD1 or TRBD2 (6 bases each). The V gene lost 4 bases and the J gene lost 7 bases, with 15 bases spanning the gap. The CDR3 is made up of 14 amino acids. Per germline, CDR1 SGHTA and CDR2 FQGNSA. CDR3 sequence reads: CASSSGWGANTQYF. DNA of the CDR3: TGTGCCAGCAGCTCCGGCTGGGGGGCGAATACGCAGTATTTT.

The rearrangement joins TRBV10-3 to TRBJ1-2; D is uncertain. Germline lookup yields CDR1 ENHRY and CDR2 SYGVKD. CDR3 length: 12 residues. V was shortened by 4 bases and J by 6 bases, with 9 bases between the two germline ends. CDR3 in amino acids: CAISGAADGYTF. For the CDR3, the DNA is TGTGCCATCAGTGGGGCGGCTGATGGCTACACCTTC.

This clonotype was detected a few times. The rearrangement joins TRBV6-5 to TRBJ1-4; maybe TRBD1 (5 bases). CDR1 is MNHEY, CDR2 SVGAGI, per germline. The CDR3 sequence is 12 residues long. Trimming took off 8 bases at V and 8 bases at J, with 12 bases between the two ends. The CDR3 spells CASGKGREKLFF. As DNA, the CDR3 is TGTGCCAGCGGGAAGGGACGGGAAAAACTGTTTTTT.

To note about this clonotype: An end of the junction does not agree with germline; a read error may underlie this. The chain combines TRBV2 with TRBJ2-5, with a possible D match to TRBD1 (6 bases). The DNA end is a closer match to TRBJ2-7, so the J assignment may be wrong. This CDR3 region has 12 residues. CDR1 is SNHLY, CDR2 FYNNEI, per germline. In nucleotides, the CDR3 is TGTGCCGGCAGCCTCACAGGGTACGAGCAGTACTTC. This sequence encodes CAGSLTGYEQYF.

Of note for this clonotype: It may be a read error: a sequence one base away is much more abundant. V and J are TRBV6-6 and TRBJ1-2; 7 bases map to TRBD1. CDR1 and CDR2 (germline): MNHNY, SVGAGI (reference sequence). The CDR3 extends over 12 amino acids. V shed 1 base and J 7 bases; nucleotides not matched to a gene: 0. CDR3 sequence reads: CASSYWTGGYTF. CDR3 DNA sequence: TGTGCCAGCAGTTACTGGACAGGTGGCTACACCTTC.

In regard to this clonotype: An end of the junction does not agree with germline; a read error may underlie this. The rearrangement links TRBV29-1 to TRBJ2-5; D perhaps matches TRBD1 (5 bases). The end of the DNA fits TRBJ2-7 better, so the J call may be wrong. The length of the CDR3 is 12 residues. The germline V gene encodes CDR1 SQVTM and CDR2 ANQGSEA. DNA for the CDR3: TGCGGCGTTGAAGGGGCGAAGTACGAGCAGTACTTC. This translates into CGVEGAKYEQYF.

This clonotype was observed a handful of times. V gene TRBV12-3 or TRBV12-4 combines with J gene TRBJ1-4; D is possibly TRBD1 (5 bases). The CDR3 covers 13 residues. V shed 5 bases and J shed 13 bases, with 17 bases lying between them. The CDR3 here is CASSTDTGTRLFF. The CDR3 DNA is TGTGCCAGCAGTACCGATACCGGGACGAGACTGTTTTTT.